This T cell receptor beta chain emerged from a study of blood T cell repertoires in COVID-19 (TCRdb year 2020). In terms of the full investigation: Samples covering the acute and convalescent phases of COVID-19 were provided by collaborators in the United States, Italy and Spain. A freely available public database, intended as a resource for researchers studying the immune response to SARS-CoV-2, is where the repertoires were released. The material from the prospective study consisted of cDNA or gDNA derived from T cells, B-cell-depleted T cells, or PBMCs. Nearly every sample came with metadata listing a de-identified subject ID, COVID-19 status, age in years and sex. Deeply sampled blood TCRbeta repertoires from subjects exposed to, actively infected with, or recovered from COVID-19 were included in the dataset. Where available, HLA class I and class II types were obtained from metadata supplied by the sample provider rather than from assay-based typing. The samples were drawn from two sources: the first 160 participants of the ongoing ImmuneRACE study, and about 1,300 subjects contributed by 6 global collaborators.

TCRbeta CDR3 regions were amplified from genomic DNA using the immunoSEQ Assay, a bias-controlled multiplex PCR. The paper's data handling went like this. Nucleated cell counts per sample were estimated from amplification of reference gene primers within the assay. To quantify the absolute abundance of each unique TCRbeta CDR3 rearrangement, sequence reads were collapsed and filtered. Productive Simpson clonality was computed per sample as the square root of Simpson's diversity index over productive rearrangements. This immuneACCESS table, as held by TCRdb, lists in-frame sequences with V and J called but not all clones. Of the missing ones, under half trace to an unresolved V gene in checked studies; the others have no known cause. V, J and clone size are those of that table, while D and trimming were read from the DNA. For this sample the table gives around 360,000 clones, of which roughly 90% were detected only once. The leading ten clones occupy 2.5% to 3.5% of the sample.

This clone was recorded a few times. What this receptor recognizes is not known. No quality values exist for individual bases; no much larger clone is one base distant. CDR1 SGHRS and CDR2 YFSETQ were looked up in the germline V gene. V is reduced by 0 bases and J by 1 base, leaving a spacing of 10 bases between them. Taken from cysteine to phenylalanine, the CDR3 has 15 residues. The kept DNA is CDR3 alone, 45 bases in frame from the first base. In the prospective study, participants were about 18 to 100 years old, resided in about two dozen geographic areas of the United States, and were enrolled through a virtual design. In the prospective study, cohorts were assigned on the basis of participant-reported clinical history obtained from a screening survey and a study questionnaire. ImmuneRACE Cohort 3 recovered participants were defined by two consecutive negative NP/OP PCR tests, healthcare professional clearance, or symptom resolution. Mobile phlebotomists in the prospective study collected whole blood, serum and a nasopharyngeal or oropharyngeal swab from every participant. Over an approximately 2-month period, participants in the prospective study had the option of providing additional blood draws and questionnaires. Before DNA extraction, blood samples from the prospective study were shipped at room temperature or frozen.

Beyond this particular receptor, the publication reports: The quantity of clinical and demographic metadata differed by source and by participant and was supplied without curation.

The receptor's source is a woman aged 30 to 39 who had recovered from COVID-19. The sequenced sample was PBMCs or T cells enriched from blood (not recorded which). The sequence is built from TRBV5-1 and TRBJ1-1; a tentative D call is TRBD1 (5 bases match). The sequenced DNA is TGCGCCAGCAGCTTGGAAGGGCAGGGGAACACTGAAGCTTTCTTT. It codes for CASSLEGQGNTEAFF.